The next 26 T cell receptor beta chains were all read from a single sample in a study of blood T cell repertoires in COVID-19. This table comes from immunoSEQ multiplex PCR, and its TCRdb copy is limited to in-frame clones, with some not included. This table has about 280,000 clones, 65% to 90% appearing once. The sequencing sample was made of peripheral blood. The receptor set was obtained from a man aged 45-60 years with active or convalescent COVID-19.

The chain is built from TRBV5-1 and TRBJ2-2; TRBD1 aligns across 12 bases. With V trimmed by 5 bases and J by 6 bases, 5 bases remained unmatched. This CDR3 is built from 15 residues. Looked up from germline, CDR1 is SGHRS and CDR2 is YFSETQ. The CDR3 coding sequence is TGCGCCAGCAGACCCGGGACAGGGGGCTCCGGGGAGCTGTTTTTT. Translating gives CASRPGTGGSGELFF.

CDR3 bases: TGTGCCAGCAGCTCCCGGGAGGGCGAGACCCAGTACTTC. Translation gives CASSSREGETQYF. V is TRBV7-6 and J is TRBJ2-5; the match to TRBD2 covers 8 bases. The germline V gene encodes CDR1 SGHVS and CDR2 FNYEAQ. Trimming took 4 bases from V and 5 from J; bases not matched to a gene: 3. CDR3 length: 13 amino acids. The whole variable domain, remainder taken from reference TRBV7-6 and TRBJ2-5, is GAGVSQSPRYKVTKRGQDVALRCDPISGHVSLYWYRQALGQGPEFLTYFNYEAQQDKSGLPNDRFSAERPEGSISTLTIQRTEQRDSAMYRCASSSREGETQYFGPGTRLLVL.

The genes are TRBV2 and TRBJ2-7; D is perhaps TRBD2 (6 bases). V was trimmed by 2 bases and J by 3 bases, leaving 11 bases between them. The CDR3 loop spans 14 amino acids. Germline V lookup: CDR1 SNHLY, CDR2 FYNNEI. CDR3 loop: CASSERDWDYEQYF. CDR3 in DNA: TGTGCCAGCAGTGAACGGGACTGGGACTACGAGCAGTACTTC. The full variable domain, completed using reference TRBV2 and TRBJ2-7, is EPEVTQTPSHQVTQMGQEVILRCVPISNHLYFYWYRQILGQKVEFLVSFYNNEISEKSEIFDDQFSVERPDGSNFTLKIRSTKLEDSAMYFCASSERDWDYEQYFGPGTRLTVT.

V gene TRBV18 combines with J gene TRBJ1-1; TRBD1 agrees at 10 bases. Looked up from germline, CDR1 is KGHSH and CDR2 is LQKENI. V lost 3 bases to trimming and J lost 4 bases; unmatched junction nucleotides: 5. The CDR3 loop spans 15 amino acids. The CDR3 DNA is TGTGCCAGCTCACCCCGGACAGGGGGAGGCACTGAAGCTTTCTTT. This translates into CASSPRTGGGTEAFF.

The CDR3 region has the DNA TGTGCCAGCAGCGTAGTCGGCAGGGGGACCAATTCCGGAGGCTACGAGCAGTACTTC. This gives the protein CASSVVGRGTNSGGYEQYF. J is TRBJ2-7 and V is TRBV9, with 7 bases that match TRBD1. From germline, CDR1 is SGDLS and CDR2 YYNGEE. Trimming at V came to 0 bases and at J to 3 bases, leaving 18 bases not matched to a gene. The CDR3 spans 19 residues.

This chain links TRBV3-1 (or the pseudogene TRBV3-2) with TRBJ1-2; D perhaps matches TRBD1 (6 bases). Germline V gene data show CDR1 as LGHDT and CDR2 as YNNKEL (reference sequence). The CDR3 length is 13 residues. The V and J ends lost 3 bases and 7 bases respectively, with 12 bases between them. The DNA of the CDR3 is TGTGCCAGCAGCCATCCATCAGGGGTTGGCTACACCTTC. Translation: CASSHPSGVGYTF.

The chain combines TRBV5-4 with TRBJ2-5; a weak D match, TRBD2 (6 bases). V was cut by 4 bases and J by 5 bases, with 18 bases left in between. The CDR3 is 15 residues long. CDR1 SGHNT and CDR2 YYREEE come from the germline V gene (reference sequence). This chain's CDR3 is CASSLGGAGRETQYF. In DNA form, the CDR3 reads TGTGCCAGCAGCCTCGGAGGGGCGGGACGGGAGACCCAGTACTTC.

The V gene is TRBV9, the J gene TRBJ2-2; D call uncertain. The CDR3 covers 15 residues. Germline V gives CDR1 SGDLS, CDR2 YYNGEE. V was pared by 0 bases and J by 5 bases, with 11 bases between. CDR3 sequence (DNA): TGTGCCAGCAGCGTAGAGAGTAGATGGACCGGGGAGCTGTTTTTT. This gives the protein CASSVESRWTGELFF.

This clone has more than one count but fewer than ten. An end of the junction does not agree with germline; a read error may underlie this. This sequence joins TRBV5-1 and TRBJ1-6; D call uncertain. This CDR3 has 12 residues. Germline CDR1 and CDR2: SGHRS and YFSETQ. The CDR3, as DNA: TGCGCCAGCAGTTTGGAGAGTTCACCCCTCCACTTT. This sequence encodes CASSLESSPLHF.

The chain joins TRBV7-2 to TRBJ2-6; maybe TRBD1 (6 bases). The CDR3 runs to 17 residues. The ends were cut back, 6 bases at V and 4 bases at J, with 19 bases in the middle. CDR1 SGHTA and CDR2 FQGNSA come from the germline V gene. In DNA form, the CDR3 reads TGTGCCAGCAGTTTCCGTTCACGGACAGCGGGGGCCAACGTCCTGACTTTC. This translates into CASSFRSRTAGANVLTF.

The chain has TRBV5-6 and TRBJ1-1; possibly TRBD1 for D (5 bases). There are 13 residues in the CDR3. Germline V gene data show CDR1 as SGHDT and CDR2 as YYEEEE. V lost 2 bases to trimming and J lost 10 bases, with 15 bases between them. The CDR3 region is CASSLGAGDVAFF. CDR3 nucleotides: TGTGCCAGCAGCTTAGGGGCAGGTGACGTAGCTTTCTTT.

V and J are TRBV7-9 and TRBJ1-5; 9 bases match TRBD1. The CDR3 is 15 amino acids. V gave up 5 bases and J gave up 7 bases; unmatched junction bases: 9. Germline V lookup: CDR1 SEHNR, CDR2 FQNEAQ (reference sequence). In nucleotides, the CDR3 is TGTGCCAGCAGCGCGCTGGGACAGGGTATCCAGCCCCAGCATTTT. Translation gives CASSALGQGIQPQHF.

This chain joins TRBV5-1 and TRBJ2-5; weak D call: TRBD2 (6 bases). Trimming stripped 4 bases from V and 1 base from J, with 23 bases between. The germline CDR1 and CDR2 sequences are SGHRS and YFSETQ. This CDR3 region has 18 residues. The CDR3 DNA sequence: TGCGCCAGCAGCCCCGACGTGGGACTTCCCTACCTCCAAGAGACCCAGTACTTC. This encodes CASSPDVGLPYLQETQYF.

In its sample, this clone was seen a few times. The rearrangement joins TRBV30 to TRBJ2-7; a weak D match, TRBD2 (6 bases). CDR3 length: 12 amino acids. CDR1 is GTSNPN and CDR2 is SVGIG in the germline V gene (reference sequence). V dropped 3 bases and J dropped 5 bases, with 11 bases sitting between them. The CDR3 spells CAWSPGGNEQYF. As DNA, the CDR3 is TGTGCCTGGAGCCCAGGAGGGAACGAGCAGTACTTC.

This rearrangement joins TRBV3-1 (or the pseudogene TRBV3-2) to TRBJ1-3; TRBD1 might be the D (6 bases). The V end lost 5 bases, the J end lost 1 base, and 15 bases lay between the germline ends. CDR1 LGHDT and CDR2 YNNKEL come from the germline V gene (reference sequence). The length of the CDR3 is 16 residues. The CDR3 protein is CASSFRDRPSGNTIYF. CDR3 DNA sequence: TGTGCCAGCAGCTTTAGAGACAGGCCTTCTGGAAACACCATATATTTT.

The chain carries TRBV19 and TRBJ2-1; the D gene is possibly TRBD2 (6 bases). V lost 6 bases, J lost 10 bases, and 16 bases lay in between. The V gene's germline CDR1 is LNHDA and CDR2 SQIVND (reference sequence). The CDR3 runs to 13 residues. The CDR3 coding sequence is TGTGCCAGTAGCGGGACTTCCCTCGTGGAGCAGTTCTTC. This gives the protein CASSGTSLVEQFF.

The chain employs TRBV10-3 and TRBJ2-7; 8 bases are a match to TRBD1. Germline CDR1 reads ENHRY; CDR2 reads SYGVKD. J was trimmed by 2 bases and V by 8 bases; bases with no gene match: 2. The CDR3 contains 12 residues. The CDR3 nucleotides read TGTGCCATCGGGACAGGAGCCTACGAGCAGTACTTC. This sequence encodes CAIGTGAYEQYF.

This clone has more than one count but fewer than ten. CDR3 in amino acids: CASSLNRAGNTIYF. DNA for the CDR3: TGTGCCAGCAGCTTAAACAGGGCAGGAAACACCATATATTTT. The chain couples TRBV7-2 to TRBJ1-3; possibly TRBD1 for D (6 bases). Looked up from germline, CDR1 is SGHTA and CDR2 is FQGNSA. The CDR3 spans 14 residues. The V end was cut by 2 bases, the J end by 4 bases, with 9 bases between.

CDR3 amino acids: CATEENRVGGYTF. Written as DNA, the CDR3 is TGTGCCACCGAGGAAAACAGGGTCGGCGGCTACACCTTC. This rearrangement joins TRBV19 to TRBJ1-2, with D possibly being TRBD1 (6 bases). V lost 10 bases and J 8 bases, leaving 20 bases between the germline ends. The CDR3 loop spans 13 amino acids. Germline V lookup: CDR1 LNHDA, CDR2 SQIVND (reference sequence).

This clone was counted a single time. The chain carries TRBV5-1 and TRBJ2-4; a weak D match, TRBD2 (5 bases). The germline CDR1 and CDR2 sequences are SGHRS and YFSETQ. The CDR3 covers 17 residues. V was shortened by 0 bases and J by 1 base, with 14 bases between the two germline ends. The CDR3 DNA is TGCGCCAGCAGCTTGGCCGGGGAATTGCACGCCAAAAACATTCAGTACTTC. Translated: CASSLAGELHAKNIQYF.

In DNA form, the CDR3 reads TGTGCCAGTCGAAGGGGGACCAATCAGCCCCAGCATTTT. The encoded protein is CASRRGTNQPQHF. The chain employs TRBV2 and TRBJ1-5; D might be TRBD1 (6 bases). This CDR3 comprises 13 residues. With 9 bases removed from V and 3 bases from J, the gap between germline ends came to 12 bases. Germline V gives CDR1 SNHLY, CDR2 FYNNEI. Combining the CDR3 with reference TRBV2 and TRBJ1-5 gives the whole variable domain EPEVTQTPSHQVTQMGQEVILRCVPISNHLYFYWYRQILGQKVEFLVSFYNNEISEKSEIFDDQFSVERPDGSNFTLKIRSTKLEDSAMYFCASRRGTNQPQHFGDGTRLSIL.

The genes are TRBV11-2 and TRBJ2-3; 10 nucleotides align to TRBD1. The CDR3 is 17 residues long. CDR1 is SGHAT, CDR2 FQNNGV, per germline. Losses at the gene ends were 1 base for V and 1 base for J; bases not matched to a gene: 5. The CDR3 sequence is CASSLGTGTGGTDTQYF. The CDR3 bases are TGTGCCAGCAGCTTAGGTACCGGGACAGGGGGCACAGATACGCAGTATTTT.

The chain joins TRBV23-1 to TRBJ2-3; 9 nucleotides align to TRBD2. TRBV23-1 qualifies as an ORF whose function is uncertain. This CDR3 region has 20 residues. Trimming at V came to 6 bases and at J to 2 bases, leaving 21 bases not matched to a gene. The CDR3 is CASSSPGGRRAGGPTDTQYF. DNA of the CDR3: TGCGCCAGCAGCTCCCCCGGGGGTCGGAGAGCGGGAGGCCCCACAGATACGCAGTATTTT.

The table lists this clone with a count of one. The rearrangement links TRBV6-5 to TRBJ1-2; maybe TRBD1 (6 bases). This CDR3 has 13 residues. Germline V gene lookup returns CDR1 MNHEY and CDR2 SVGAGI. Trimming shortened V by 6 bases and J by 4 bases, and 12 bases separated the two germline ends. CDR3 sequence: CASRGDNPYGYTF. The CDR3 DNA reads TGTGCCAGCAGGGGGGACAACCCCTATGGCTACACCTTC.

A single count supports this clone. The chain has TRBV7-3 and TRBJ2-3; TRBD2 matches 11 bases. V lost 0 bases to trimming and J lost 6 bases; unmatched junction nucleotides: 8. The CDR3 length is 17 residues. Per germline, CDR1 SGHTA and CDR2 FQGTGA. Written as DNA, the CDR3 is TGTGCCAGCAGCTTAACCCCGGCTAGCGGGAGGAGGGATACGCAGTATTTT. Residues: CASSLTPASGRRDTQYF.

This chain connects TRBV18 to TRBJ1-2; D not resolved. CDR1 is KGHSH and CDR2 is LQKENI in the germline V gene. V dropped 2 bases and J dropped 0 bases, with 4 bases sitting between them. CDR3 length: 13 amino acids. CDR3 amino acids: CASSPAANYGYTF. In DNA, the CDR3 is TGTGCCAGCTCACCAGCAGCTAACTATGGCTACACCTTC. The entire variable domain, with the rest obtained from reference TRBV18 and TRBJ1-2, is as follows: NAGVMQNPRHLVRRRGQEARLRCSPMKGHSHVYWYRQLPEEGLKFMVYLQKENIIDESGMPKERFSAEFPKEGPSILRIQQVVRGDSAAYFCASSPAANYGYTFGSGTRLTVV.